This T cell receptor beta chain comes out of a study of blood T cell dynamics during melanoma immunotherapy. Broader study findings: PBMC repertoires of eventual disease-control patients split at W3 into clonality or diversity gains.

Worth noting for this clone: What it recognizes is unknown.

V gave up 4 bases and J gave up 0 bases, with 20 bases separating them. The germline CDR1 and CDR2 sequences are SGDLS and YYNGEE. CDR3 length equals 17 residues. The time point is: pre-treatment baseline. Profiled with immunoSEQ multiplex PCR; TCRdb holds only in-frame clones, not every one. The sample yields approximately 12,000 clones, 89% seen once. The rearrangement links TRBV9 to TRBJ2-7; TRBD1 or TRBD2 may be the D gene (6 bases each). This clonotype was obtained from a human donor with melanoma. Sequencing used blood, obtained from a patient treated with checkpoint blockade. This chain's CDR3 is CASSKGGTQESSYEQYF. The CDR3 nucleotides are TGTGCCAGCAGCAAAGGGGGGACACAAGAGAGCTCCTACGAGCAGTACTTC.